The rows below give T cell receptor beta chains drawn from one sample of a study of OX40 agonist ivuxolimab in advanced cancers. TCRdb's table, derived via immunoSEQ multiplex PCR, lists solely in-frame clones and lacks some. This repertoire shows tens of thousands of clones, around 80% found once; its top ten account for roughly 32%. This specimen consisted of CD4+ or CD8+ T cells sorted from blood, obtained in a trial of the OX40 agonist ivuxolimab. The receptors come from an adult with an advanced solid tumor such as melanoma, head and neck, liver or kidney cancer. Each CDR3 is given with its conserved first and last residue.

j_call: TRBJ1-2
v_call: TRBV27
cdr3_aa: CASSGRGTDYGYTF

j_call: TRBJ1-5
v_call: TRBV7-9
cdr3_aa: CASSLGQGHQPQHF

j_call: TRBJ2-3
v_call: TRBV6-6
cdr3_aa: CASSYSGSGLYF

j_call: TRBJ2-7
v_call: TRBV6-5
cdr3_aa: CASSSRGRGEQYF

j_call: TRBJ1-1
v_call: TRBV9
cdr3_aa: CASSVSDTEAFF

j_call: TRBJ2-2
v_call: TRBV29-1
cdr3_aa: CSVEGDGGRAGELFF

j_call: TRBJ1-5
v_call: TRBV5-1
cdr3_aa: CASSSRTGNSNQPQHF

j_call: TRBJ2-1
v_call: TRBV7-9
cdr3_aa: CASSYPQRERHEQFF

j_call: NA
v_call: TRBV4-1
cdr3_aa: CASSHRQGNDEQYF

j_call: TRBJ2-2
v_call: TRBV19
cdr3_aa: CASSPSGGANTGELFF

j_call: TRBJ2-7
v_call: TRBV29-1
cdr3_aa: CSVEGSSYEQYF

j_call: TRBJ2-7
v_call: TRBV5-6
cdr3_aa: CASSLQGGFSYEQYF

j_call: TRBJ1-2
v_call: TRBV5-8
cdr3_aa: CASSLGGYTF

j_call: TRBJ1-1
v_call: TRBV13
cdr3_aa: CASSGGTAEAFF

j_call: TRBJ1-1
v_call: TRBV6-5
cdr3_aa: CASSYSDRVAFF

j_call: TRBJ2-7
v_call: TRBV5-6
cdr3_aa: CASSLQGYYEQYF

j_call: TRBJ1-2
v_call: TRBV15
cdr3_aa: CATSRDLGRGNGYTF

j_call: TRBJ2-3
v_call: TRBV15
cdr3_aa: CATSLLGGDDTQYF

j_call: TRBJ2-6
v_call: TRBV7-3
cdr3_aa: CASSPQSSGANVLTF

j_call: TRBJ1-2
v_call: TRBV7-9
cdr3_aa: CASSLAQGRSYGYTF

j_call: TRBJ1-3
v_call: TRBV27
cdr3_aa: CASSLSAEGPSGNTIYF

j_call: TRBJ2-7
v_call: TRBV5-1
cdr3_aa: CASSLVGAGYEQYF

j_call: TRBJ2-5
v_call: TRBV18
cdr3_aa: CASSPTTSGRAETQYF

j_call: TRBJ2-3
v_call: TRBV11-2
cdr3_aa: CASNNNLAGTQYF

j_call: TRBJ1-4
v_call: TRBV18
cdr3_aa: CASSPPVRRANEKLFF

j_call: TRBJ1-1
v_call: TRBV7-3
cdr3_aa: CASSLEGWVEAFF

j_call: TRBJ2-1
v_call: TRBV20-1
cdr3_aa: CSAKGVNEQFF

j_call: TRBJ1-3
v_call: TRBV7-9
cdr3_aa: CASSPPAAGNTIYF

j_call: TRBJ2-3
v_call: TRBV5-4
cdr3_aa: CASSLAGSTDTQYF

j_call: TRBJ2-7
v_call: TRBV9
cdr3_aa: CASSVGRGSYEQYF